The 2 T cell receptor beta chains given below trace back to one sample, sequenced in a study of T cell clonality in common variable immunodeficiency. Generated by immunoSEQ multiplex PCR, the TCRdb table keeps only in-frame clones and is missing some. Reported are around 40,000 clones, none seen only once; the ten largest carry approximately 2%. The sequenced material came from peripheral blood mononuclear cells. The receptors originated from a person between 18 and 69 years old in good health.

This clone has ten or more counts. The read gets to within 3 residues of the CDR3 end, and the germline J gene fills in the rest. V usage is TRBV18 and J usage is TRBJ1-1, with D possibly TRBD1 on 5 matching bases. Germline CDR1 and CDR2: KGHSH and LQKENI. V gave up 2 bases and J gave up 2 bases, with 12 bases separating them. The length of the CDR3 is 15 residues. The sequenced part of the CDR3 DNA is TGTGCCAGCTCACCAGGAGGAGGGGCCAACACTGAA. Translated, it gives CASSPGGGANTE. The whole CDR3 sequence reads CASSPGGGANTEAFF.

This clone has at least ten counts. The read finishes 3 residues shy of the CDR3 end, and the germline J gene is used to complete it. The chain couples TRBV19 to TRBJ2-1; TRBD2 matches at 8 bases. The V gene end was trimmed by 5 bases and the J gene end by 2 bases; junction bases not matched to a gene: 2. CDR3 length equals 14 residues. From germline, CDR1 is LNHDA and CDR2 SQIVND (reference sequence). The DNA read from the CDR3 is TGTGCCAGTAGTGGGGGACTAGCCTACAATGAG. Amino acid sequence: CASSGGLAYNE. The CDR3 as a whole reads CASSGGLAYNEQFF. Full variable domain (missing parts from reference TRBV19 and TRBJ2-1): DGGITQSPKYLFRKEGQNVTLSCEQNLNHDAMYWYRQDPGQGLRLIYYSQIVNDFQKGDIAEGYSVSREKKESFPLTVTSAQKNPTAFYLCASSGGLAYNEQFFGPGTRLTVL.